This T cell receptor beta chain was recovered during a study of Graves' ophthalmopathy and Graves' hyperthyroidism. Study-level background: Peripheral blood was obtained at first diagnosis, ahead of any treatment.

Sampling over 7.5 ml of fresh peripheral blood provided the PBMCs. The sample holds a few counts of this clonotype. Its target is unknown. Points from the study as a whole: With just under 90% sensitivity and roughly 80% specificity, a 13-signature model separated ophthalmopathy from stable hyperthyroidism.

V lost 0 bases, J lost 5 bases, and 3 bases stayed unmatched. Germline assignment: CDR1 KGHSY and CDR2 FQNENV. The CDR3 runs to 15 residues. Amplified TCR beta CDR3 regions were obtained using RNA transcripts as template. First-round RT-PCR employed HTBI primers, with a second-round multiplex PCR after it. TCRdb processed the multiplex PCR reads anew with MiXCR; each CDR3 protein has one entry. Among 500,000 to 800,000 distinct CDR3 sequences, about 40% were seen once, and the ten largest hold 2.5% to 3.5%. Material: peripheral blood. The clonotype comes from an adult man with Graves' ophthalmopathy. This chain uses TRBV16 with TRBJ1-1; 10 bases map to TRBD1. Here the CDR3 reads CASSQSGTGATEAFF. For the CDR3, the DNA is TGTGCCAGCAGCCAATCTGGGACAGGGGCAACTGAAGCTTTCTTT.